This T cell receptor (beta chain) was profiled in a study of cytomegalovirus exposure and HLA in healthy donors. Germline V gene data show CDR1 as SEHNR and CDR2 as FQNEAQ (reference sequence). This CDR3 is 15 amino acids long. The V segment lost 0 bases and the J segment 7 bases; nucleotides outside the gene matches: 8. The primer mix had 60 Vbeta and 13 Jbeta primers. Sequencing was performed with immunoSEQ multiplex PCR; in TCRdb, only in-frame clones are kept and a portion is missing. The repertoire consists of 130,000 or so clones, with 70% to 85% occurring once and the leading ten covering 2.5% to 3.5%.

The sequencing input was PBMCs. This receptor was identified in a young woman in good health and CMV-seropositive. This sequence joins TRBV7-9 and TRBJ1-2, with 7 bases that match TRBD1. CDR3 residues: CASSLALRGRGGYTF. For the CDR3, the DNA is TGTGCCAGCAGCTTAGCGCTAAGGGGGCGCGGTGGCTACACCTTC.